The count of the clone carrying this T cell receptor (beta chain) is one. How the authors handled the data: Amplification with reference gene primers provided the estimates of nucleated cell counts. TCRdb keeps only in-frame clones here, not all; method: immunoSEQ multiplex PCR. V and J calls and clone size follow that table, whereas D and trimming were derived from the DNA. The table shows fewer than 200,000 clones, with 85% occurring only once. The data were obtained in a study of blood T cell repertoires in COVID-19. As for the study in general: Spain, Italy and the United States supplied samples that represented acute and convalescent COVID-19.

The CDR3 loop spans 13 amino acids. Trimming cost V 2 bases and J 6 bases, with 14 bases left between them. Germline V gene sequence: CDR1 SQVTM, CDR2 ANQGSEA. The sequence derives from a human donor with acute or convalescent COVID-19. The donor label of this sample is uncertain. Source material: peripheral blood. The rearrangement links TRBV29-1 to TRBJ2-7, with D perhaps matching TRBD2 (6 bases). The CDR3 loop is CSVERLEDREQYF. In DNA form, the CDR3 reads TGCAGCGTTGAAAGACTAGAAGATCGCGAGCAGTACTTC.